The 11 T cell receptor beta chains below all came from one sample that was sequenced in a study of cytomegalovirus exposure and HLA in healthy donors. The study ran its PCR with 60 Vbeta and 13 Jbeta primers. Data came from immunoSEQ multiplex PCR; TCRdb stores just in-frame clones and leaves some out. The profile shows 200,000 to 250,000 clones, about 83% of them singletons. The sample taken for sequencing was PBMCs. The receptors shown here come from a human donor in good health.

The V call is TRBV15, the J call TRBJ2-5, with a tentative D call TRBD2 (6 bases). In germline, CDR1 is LNHNV, CDR2 YYDKDF (reference sequence). The CDR3 loop spans 14 amino acids. V was trimmed by 1 base and J by 5 bases, leaving 11 bases between them. The DNA for the CDR3 is TGTGCCACCAGCAGAGGGGGGGTTGGGGAGACCCAGTACTTC. It codes for CATSRGGVGETQYF.

The chain combines TRBV27 with TRBJ1-2; possibly TRBD1 for D (5 bases). The germline V and J ends were trimmed by 6 bases and 5 bases, with 19 bases remaining between them. Germline CDR1 MNHEY, CDR2 SMNVEV (reference sequence). This CDR3 contains 15 residues. The chain's CDR3 is CASSLDNALGYGYTF. The CDR3 nucleotides are TGTGCCAGCAGCCTGGACAATGCCTTGGGTTATGGCTACACCTTC.

Remarks on this clone: One end of the junction is discordant with germline, which a read error may explain. The sample contains more than one DNA sequence encoding this CDR3. V is TRBV10-2 and J is TRBJ1-1; D remains ambiguous. The CDR3 is made up of 13 amino acids. Germline-derived CDR1 and CDR2 are WSHSY and SAAADI. Here the CDR3 reads CASSAPVFTEAFF. The CDR3 bases are TGCGCCAGCAGTGCTCCTGTCTTCACTGAGGCTTTCTTT.

This chain links TRBV9 with TRBJ2-7; TRBD2 matches 13 bases. Germline loops: CDR1 SGDLS, CDR2 YYNGEE. The CDR3 is 16 residues long. The V and J ends lost 0 bases and 4 bases, in that order; junction bases with no gene match: 4. CDR3: CASSVGGTSGTYEQYF. The CDR3 coding sequence is TGTGCCAGCAGCGTAGGTGGGACTAGCGGGACGTACGAGCAGTACTTC.

The rearrangement uses TRBV11-2 and TRBJ2-7; 8 nucleotides align to TRBD1. The CDR3 totals 15 residues. Unmatched junction bases numbered 11, after V lost 4 bases and J lost 6 bases. Germline V lookup: CDR1 SGHAT, CDR2 FQNNGV. The CDR3 loop reads CASSSSGQGSGEQYF. The DNA of the CDR3 is TGTGCCAGCAGCTCCTCTGGACAGGGTTCTGGCGAGCAGTACTTC.

This sequence joins TRBV10-3 and TRBJ1-2, with TRBD1 matching over 7 bases. The CDR3 runs 14 residues. The trim removed 0 bases at V and 4 bases at J, leaving 2 bases unmatched. Germline V gene data show CDR1 as ENHRY and CDR2 as SYGVKD. CDR3 bases: TGTGCCATCAGTGAGTCGGGGGACAGCTATGGCTACACCTTC. Residues: CAISESGDSYGYTF.

The chain joins TRBV9 to TRBJ2-7; possibly TRBD2 for D (5 bases). Trimming pared 4 bases from V and 7 bases from J, leaving 9 bases between. Germline values: CDR1 SGDLS, CDR2 YYNGEE. The CDR3 is made up of 11 amino acids. The CDR3: CASSNPGEQYF. The CDR3 DNA follows: TGTGCCAGCAGCAACCCGGGGGAGCAGTACTTC.

V and J are TRBV5-1 and TRBJ2-1; 9 bases are a match to TRBD2. The CDR3 is made up of 14 amino acids. The germline gives CDR1 SGHRS, CDR2 YFSETQ. Trimming took 4 bases from V and 4 from J; bases not matched to a gene: 3. The CDR3 region has the DNA TGCGCCAGCAGCACTAGCGGGCCTTACAATGAGCAGTTCTTC. Translating it yields CASSTSGPYNEQFF.

In this sample, this clone turned up a few times. The chain joins TRBV28 to TRBJ2-7; D might be TRBD2 (6 bases). The CDR3 is 14 amino acids. V lost 6 bases and J 2 bases, leaving 14 bases between the germline ends. CDR1 and CDR2 (germline): MDHEN, SYDVKM. CDR3 amino acids: CASRAAGVTYEQYF. The DNA for the CDR3 is TGTGCCAGCAGAGCAGCGGGCGTTACCTACGAGCAGTACTTC.

The rearrangement links TRBV30 to TRBJ1-2; 8 bases map to TRBD1. Trimming took 0 bases from V and 6 from J; bases not matched to a gene: 3. Germline V gives CDR1 GTSNPN, CDR2 SVGIG (reference sequence). This CDR3 has 13 amino acids. CDR3 bases: TGTGCCTGGAGTGTGACAGGGGCGGATGGCTACACCTTC. This sequence encodes CAWSVTGADGYTF.

This clone showed up just a few times. The chain couples TRBV15 to TRBJ2-1; D ambiguous. Germline V CDR1 and CDR2: LNHNV, YYDKDF (reference sequence). The V and J ends lost 0 bases and 0 bases respectively, with 6 bases between them. This CDR3 contains 15 residues. This CDR3 reads CATSRDTNSYNEQFF. In nucleotides, the CDR3 is TGTGCCACCAGCAGAGACACTAACTCCTACAATGAGCAGTTCTTC.